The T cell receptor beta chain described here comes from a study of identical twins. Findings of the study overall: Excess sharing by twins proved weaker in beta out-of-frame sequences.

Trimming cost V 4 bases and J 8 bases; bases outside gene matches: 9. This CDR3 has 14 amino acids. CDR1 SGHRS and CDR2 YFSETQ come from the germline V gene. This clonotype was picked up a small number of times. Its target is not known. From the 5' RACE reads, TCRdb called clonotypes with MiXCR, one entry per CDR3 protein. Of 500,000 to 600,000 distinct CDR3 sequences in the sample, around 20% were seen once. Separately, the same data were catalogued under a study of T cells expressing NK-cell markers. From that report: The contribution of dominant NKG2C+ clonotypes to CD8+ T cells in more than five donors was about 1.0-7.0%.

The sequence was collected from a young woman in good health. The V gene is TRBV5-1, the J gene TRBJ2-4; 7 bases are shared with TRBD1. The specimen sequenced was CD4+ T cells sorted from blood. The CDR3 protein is CASSPGQSWDIQYF. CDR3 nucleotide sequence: TGCGCCAGCAGCCCGGGACAGAGCTGGGACATTCAGTACTTC.